Listed below are T cell receptor beta chains from one sample, sequenced in a study of OX40 agonist ivuxolimab in advanced cancers. The table came from immunoSEQ multiplex PCR; TCRdb's copy has only in-frame clones and leaves some out. The sample lists tens of thousands of clones; about 88% were seen once. The sample was CD4+ or CD8+ T cells sorted from blood, taken in a trial of the OX40 agonist ivuxolimab. The receptors shown here come from an adult with an advanced solid tumor such as melanoma, head and neck, liver or kidney cancer. The CDR3 runs from the conserved cysteine through the conserved F or W. D genes are given only for firm matches. Rows may omit the clone size; those that give it use once, few, many or a size class.

D: TRBD2
size: .
V: TRBV7-3
J: TRBJ2-3
CDR3: CASSLGLAGADTQYF
DNA: TGTGCCAGCAGCTTAGGCCTAGCGGGGGCAGATACGCAGTATTTT

D: TRBD1
size: .
V: TRBV5-1
J: TRBJ2-5
CDR3: CASSTSGTGRFETQYF
DNA: TGCGCCAGCAGCACCTCCGGGACAGGGAGGTTTGAGACCCAGTACTTC

D: TRBD1
size: .
V: TRBV19
J: TRBJ1-2
CDR3: CATNIGQEDFGGYTF
DNA: TGTGCCACCAACATCGGACAGGAAGATTTCGGTGGCTACACCTTC

D: TRBD1
size: once
V: TRBV6-5
J: TRBJ2-7
CDR3: CASSFGQGGYEQYF
DNA: TGTGCCAGCAGTTTCGGACAGGGCGGGTACGAGCAGTACTTC

D: TRBD1
size: .
V: TRBV2
J: TRBJ2-6
CDR3: CASSPTGGTRSGANVLTF
DNA: TGTGCCAGCAGTCCGACAGGGGGCACACGATCTGGGGCCAACGTCCTGACTTTC

D: .
size: .
V: TRBV11-3
J: TRBJ2-1
CDR3: CASSLGETGSDEQFF
DNA: TGTGCCAGCAGCTTAGGGGAGACCGGCAGCGATGAGCAGTTCTTC

D: TRBD1
size: .
V: TRBV6-1
J: TRBJ1-5
CDR3: CASSDRGGFHNQPQHF
DNA: TGTGCCAGCAGTGATAGAGGGGGCTTCCACAATCAGCCCCAGCATTTT

D: TRBD1
size: .
V: TRBV28
J: TRBJ2-5
CDR3: CASSHGTGGRETQYF
DNA: TGTGCCAGCAGTCACGGGACAGGGGGCCGAGAGACCCAGTACTTC

D: .
size: .
V: TRBV10-3
J: TRBJ2-5
CDR3: CAISWGVERPQETQYF
DNA: TGTGCCATCAGTTGGGGTGTAGAACGGCCACAAGAGACCCAGTACTTC

D: TRBD1
size: .
V: TRBV18
J: TRBJ1-1
CDR3: CASSRPGTGGTEAFF
DNA: TGTGCCAGCTCACGTCCCGGGACAGGGGGGACTGAAGCTTTCTTT

D: .
size: .
V: TRBV13
J: TRBJ2-3
CDR3: CASSLEQGSVTQYF
DNA: TGTGCCAGCAGCTTAGAGCAGGGTAGTGTTACGCAGTATTTT

D: TRBD1
size: .
V: TRBV27
J: TRBJ1-1
CDR3: CASSLHRGVNTEAFF
DNA: TGTGCCAGCAGTTTACACAGGGGAGTGAACACTGAAGCTTTCTTT

D: TRBD2
size: .
V: TRBV5-6
J: TRBJ2-1
CDR3: CATSLAGGPVNEQFF
DNA: TGTGCCACATCCTTAGCGGGGGGGCCGGTCAATGAGCAGTTCTTC

D: TRBD1
size: .
V: TRBV28
J: TRBJ2-3
CDR3: CASSLQGQGYTDTQYF
DNA: TGTGCCAGCAGTTTACAGGGACAGGGTTATACAGATACGCAGTATTTT

D: .
size: .
V: TRBV7-8
J: TRBJ2-7
CDR3: CASTEGNGRIYEQYF
DNA: TGTGCCAGCACTGAAGGTAATGGGCGCATTTACGAGCAGTACTTC

D: .
size: .
V: TRBV5-1
J: TRBJ1-5
CDR3: CASSLVGPQPQHF
DNA: TGCGCCAGCAGCTTGGTAGGGCCGCAGCCCCAGCATTTT

D: .
size: .
V: TRBV6-6
J: TRBJ1-6
CDR3: CASSPGEGENSPLHF
DNA: TGTGCCAGCAGTCCGGGGGAGGGCGAGAATTCACCCCTCCACTTT

D: .
size: .
V: TRBV7-8
J: TRBJ2-7
CDR3: CASSTSGTPSYEQYF
DNA: TGTGCCAGCAGCACCTCCGGGACTCCTTCCTACGAGCAGTACTTC

D: .
size: .
V: TRBV25-1
J: TRBJ1-2
CDR3: CASSERGAYGYTF
DNA: TGTGCCAGCAGTGAAAGGGGGGCCTATGGCTACACCTTC

D: .
size: .
V: TRBV7-2
J: TRBJ2-2
CDR3: CASTFWAAGELFF
DNA: TGTGCCAGCACCTTTTGGGCGGCCGGGGAGCTGTTTTTT

D: TRBD1
size: .
V: TRBV5-4
J: TRBJ2-2
CDR3: CASSLVTGQGAGELFF
DNA: TGTGCCAGCAGCTTGGTAACGGGACAGGGGGCCGGGGAGCTGTTTTTT

D: .
size: .
V: TRBV7-9
J: TRBJ2-2
CDR3: CASSPIGVGTGELFF
DNA: TGTGCCAGCAGCCCAATTGGAGTCGGCACCGGGGAGCTGTTTTTT

D: .
size: .
V: TRBV5-6
J: TRBJ2-7
CDR3: CASSFGGEQYF
DNA: TGTGCCAGCAGCTTCGGCGGCGAGCAGTACTTC

D: .
size: .
V: TRBV20-1
J: TRBJ1-1
CDR3: CSARATPEAFF
DNA: TGCAGTGCTAGAGCGACCCCCGAGGCTTTCTTT

D: TRBD1
size: .
V: TRBV7-9
J: TRBJ1-5
CDR3: CASSKQGWDQPQHF
DNA: TGTGCCAGCAGCAAACAGGGGTGGGATCAGCCCCAGCATTTT

D: .
size: .
V: TRBV2
J: TRBJ1-2
CDR3: CASRPEGSNYGYTF
DNA: TGTGCCAGCCGCCCGGAGGGCAGTAACTATGGCTACACCTTC

D: .
size: .
V: TRBV15
J: TRBJ1-2
CDR3: CATSSLSRGYYGYTF
DNA: TGTGCCACCAGCAGCTTGTCTAGGGGTTACTATGGCTACACCTTC

D: .
size: once
V: TRBV6-1
J: TRBJ2-3
CDR3: CASNWDTRRTDTQYF
DNA: TGTGCCAGCAATTGGGACACAAGACGCACAGATACGCAGTATTTT

D: .
size: .
V: TRBV18
J: TRBJ2-1
CDR3: CASSPPVAVRVDNEQFF
DNA: TGTGCCAGCTCACCACCCGTGGCCGTCCGGGTGGACAATGAGCAGTTCTTC

D: TRBD1
size: .
V: TRBV6-1
J: TRBJ1-2
CDR3: CASSPQGVYGYTF
DNA: TGTGCCAGCAGTCCACAGGGGGTCTATGGCTACACCTTC

D: TRBD2
size: .
V: TRBV7-3
J: TRBJ2-5
CDR3: CASSRGVAGSQETQYF
DNA: TGTGCCAGCAGCCGCGGGGTAGCGGGGTCCCAAGAGACCCAGTACTTC

D: .
size: .
V: TRBV19
J: TRBJ1-5
CDR3: CASSIGGGSQPQHF
DNA: TGTGCCAGTAGTATAGGCGGGGGGAGTCAGCCCCAGCATTTT

D: TRBD2
size: .
V: TRBV10-3
J: TRBJ2-7
CDR3: CAISESKIAGGYEQYF
DNA: TGTGCCATCAGTGAGTCGAAAATAGCGGGAGGGTACGAGCAGTACTTC

D: .
size: .
V: TRBV19
J: TRBJ2-3
CDR3: CASRGFTDTQYF
DNA: TGTGCCAGTAGGGGGTTCACAGATACGCAGTATTTT

D: TRBD1
size: once
V: TRBV4-1
J: TRBJ1-1
CDR3: CASSRQGVGTEAFF
DNA: TGCGCCAGCAGCCGACAGGGGGTGGGCACTGAAGCTTTCTTT

D: .
size: .
V: TRBV7-3
J: TRBJ1-4
CDR3: CASSSRDEKLFF
DNA: TGTGCCAGCAGCTCGCGGGATGAAAAACTGTTTTTT

D: TRBD2
size: few
V: TRBV19
J: TRBJ2-7
CDR3: CASNGGRTFYEQYF
DNA: TGTGCCAGTAACGGCGGGAGGACCTTCTACGAGCAGTACTTC

D: TRBD2
size: .
V: TRBV7-9
J: TRBJ2-2
CDR3: CASSSLGGGLNTGELFF
DNA: TGTGCCAGCAGCTCCCTCGGGGGGGGGTTAAACACCGGGGAGCTGTTTTTT

D: .
size: once
V: TRBV27
J: TRBJ2-1
CDR3: CASSLSRRTTGDEQFF
DNA: TGTGCCAGCAGTTTATCGCGACGAACCACGGGCGATGAGCAGTTCTTC

D: .
size: .
V: TRBV5-1
J: TRBJ2-6
CDR3: CASSPGVSSGANVLTF
DNA: TGCGCCAGCAGCCCGGGCGTTAGCTCTGGGGCCAACGTCCTGACTTTC

D: TRBD1
size: few
V: TRBV5-1
J: TRBJ2-3
CDR3: CASSLDRGSIPDTQYF
DNA: TGCGCCAGCAGCTTGGACAGGGGTAGTATCCCAGATACGCAGTATTTT

D: TRBD2
size: .
V: TRBV5-4
J: TRBJ2-4
CDR3: CASSPLAGGLAKNIQYF
DNA: TGTGCCAGCAGCCCGCTAGCGGGTGGGCTAGCCAAAAACATTCAGTACTTC

D: TRBD2
size: few
V: TRBV11-3
J: TRBJ2-2
CDR3: CASSLGLAGTGELFF
DNA: TGTGCCAGCAGCTTAGGTCTAGCGGGCACCGGGGAGCTGTTTTTT

D: TRBD1
size: .
V: TRBV28
J: TRBJ1-2
CDR3: CASTTGSTGGHYGYTF
DNA: TGTGCCAGCACCACCGGCTCTACAGGGGGTCACTATGGCTACACCTTC

D: .
size: few
V: TRBV18
J: TRBJ1-2
CDR3: CASSPSGSMSSNYGYTF
DNA: TGTGCCAGCTCACCATCTGGGAGCATGTCATCCAACTATGGCTACACCTTC

D: .
size: .
V: TRBV18
J: TRBJ2-5
CDR3: CASSLNQWHGRNTQQTQYF
DNA: TGTGCCAGCTCCCTCAACCAGTGGCACGGTCGGAATACCCAACAGACCCAGTACTTC

D: TRBD1
size: .
V: TRBV7-8
J: TRBJ2-4
CDR3: CASSLTGTKNIQYF
DNA: TGTGCCAGCAGTTTGACAGGGACCAAAAACATTCAGTACTTC

D: .
size: .
V: TRBV25-1
J: TRBJ1-2
CDR3: CASSDPGEAGGYGYTF
DNA: TGTGCCAGCAGTGATCCCGGGGAGGCCGGAGGGTATGGCTACACCTTC

D: .
size: .
V: TRBV5-8
J: TRBJ1-4
CDR3: CASSLGQTDNEKLFF
DNA: TGTGCCAGCAGCTTGGGGCAGACGGATAATGAAAAACTGTTTTTT

D: .
size: .
V: TRBV13
J: TRBJ2-3
CDR3: CASSLYPDSNTQYF
DNA: TGTGCCAGCAGCCTGTACCCTGACAGTAATACGCAGTATTTT